These 24 T cell receptor beta chains share one sample of origin, sequenced in a study of CD8+ T cells in alopecia areata. The treatment: oral pan-JAK inhibitor, 5-10 mg twice daily. Investigators isolated RNA and reverse transcribed it into cDNA to act as the sequencing template. The protocol was immunoSEQ multiplex PCR, while the TCRdb copy is restricted to in-frame clones and leaves out a portion. Here the sample spans more than 150,000 clones, about three fifths being singletons. This sample comprised CD8+ T cells sorted from blood, obtained at week 24, from a patient treated with tofacitinib. These TCRs come from a human donor with alopecia areata.

The chain uses TRBV27 and TRBJ2-2; TRBD1 is a possible D gene (6 bases). CDR1 and CDR2 from the germline V gene are MNHEY and SMNVEV (reference sequence). The V end was cut by 0 bases, the J end by 6 bases, with 8 bases between. The CDR3 sequence is 14 residues long. CDR3 loop: CASSLSQGSGELFF. CDR3 in DNA: TGTGCCAGCAGTTTATCTCAGGGGTCCGGGGAGCTGTTTTTT.

This clone has only one observation. The chain uses TRBV7-9 and TRBJ2-7, with 7 positions matching TRBD1. Germline loops: CDR1 SEHNR, CDR2 FQNEAQ (reference sequence). The J segment lost 3 bases and the V segment lost 5 bases, leaving 13 bases of the junction unmatched. The length of the CDR3 is 16 residues. CDR3 sequence (DNA): TGTGCCAGCAGCACCCCTCCGGACAGGTCCAACTACGAGCAGTACTTC. Translating gives CASSTPPDRSNYEQYF.

The V gene is TRBV7-8, the J gene TRBJ1-1; weak D call: TRBD1 (6 bases). The V gene's germline CDR1 is SGHVS and CDR2 FQNEAQ. Between the trimmed V and J ends, which lost 3 bases and 4 bases, there was a span of 12 bases. This CDR3 spans 14 amino acids. CDR3 amino acids: CASSLRTASTEAFF. CDR3 DNA sequence: TGTGCCAGCAGCTTGCGGACAGCTAGCACTGAAGCTTTCTTT.

This clone turned up a few times. The V call is TRBV19, the J call TRBJ1-6, with D perhaps TRBD1 (6 bases). Trimming cost V 5 bases and J 9 bases, with 14 bases left between them. Germline-derived CDR1 and CDR2 are LNHDA and SQIVND (reference sequence). This CDR3 spans 14 amino acids. In nucleotides, the CDR3 is TGTGCCAGTAGTTCCGGGACAACTAGTTCACCCCTCCACTTT. Amino acid sequence: CASSSGTTSSPLHF.

As regards this clone: This sample includes further DNA sequences coding for the same CDR3. Here the CDR3 DNA reads TGCAGCGTTGAGGAGTTCCCAAATCAGCCCCAGCATTTT. Translated: CSVEEFPNQPQHF. This chain links TRBV29-1 with TRBJ1-5; D is undetermined. Germline CDR1 SQVTM, CDR2 ANQGSEA. Deletions cut 3 bases from V and 4 bases from J, with 10 bases between. This CDR3 region has 13 residues.

V and J are TRBV4-1 and TRBJ2-2; D remains unclear. The CDR3 sequence is 13 residues long. CDR1 is MGHRA and CDR2 is YSYEKL in the germline V gene. Trimming took off 4 bases at V and 5 bases at J, with 8 bases between the two ends. In DNA, the CDR3 is TGCGCCAGCAGCCCAATACTTACCGGGGAGCTGTTTTTT. Amino acid sequence: CASSPILTGELFF.

The table lists this clone with a few counts. V gene TRBV2 combines with J gene TRBJ1-5, with a possible D match to TRBD1 (5 bases). The germline V gene has CDR1 SNHLY and CDR2 FYNNEI. The CDR3 is 17 residues long. Deletions cut 4 bases from V and 5 bases from J, with 21 bases between. The chain's CDR3 is CASSVDGETAGYQPQHF. CDR3 DNA: TGTGCCAGCAGTGTGGATGGTGAGACAGCCGGATATCAGCCCCAGCATTTT.

Comments on this clone: This may stem from a read error, because a much larger clone lies one nucleotide away. This rearrangement joins TRBV7-9 to TRBJ2-7; no reliable D call. Trimming removed 3 bases from V and 9 bases from J, with 12 bases in between. From germline, CDR1 is SEHNR and CDR2 FQNEAQ (reference sequence). The CDR3 covers 12 residues. As DNA, the CDR3 is TGTGCCAGCAGCTTCGACCGAGACGGGCAGTACTTC. This translates into CASSFDRDGQYF. Variable domain in full (rest from reference TRBV7-9 and TRBJ2-7): DTGVSQNPRHKITKRGQNVTFRCDPISEHNRLYWYRQTLGQGPEFLTYFQNEAQLEKSRLLSDRFSAERPKGSFSTLEIQRTEQGDSAMYLCASSFDRDGQYFGPGTRLTVT.

The V gene is TRBV13, the J gene TRBJ2-3; D ambiguous. Trimming cost V 7 bases and J 0 bases, with 11 bases left between them. Germline lookup yields CDR1 PRHDT and CDR2 FYEKMQ (reference sequence). The CDR3 sequence is 14 residues long. CDR3 amino acids: CASNPTESTDTQYF. CDR3 DNA sequence: TGTGCCAGCAACCCGACGGAGAGCACAGATACGCAGTATTTT.

The J gene is TRBJ1-1, the V gene TRBV9; possible D gene TRBD1, 6 bases. The germline V gene has CDR1 SGDLS and CDR2 YYNGEE. This CDR3 is 13 amino acids long. Trimming shortened V by 7 bases and J by 3 bases, and 13 bases separated the two germline ends. The CDR3 DNA reads as TGTGCCAGCCAAGGGGGGAGGGACACTGAAGCTTTCTTT. Encoded protein: CASQGGRDTEAFF.

The rearrangement uses TRBV4-1 and TRBJ1-3, with D tentatively TRBD1 (5 bases). The CDR3 covers 15 residues. Germline values: CDR1 MGHRA, CDR2 YSYEKL. The V and J ends lost 5 bases and 3 bases respectively, with 14 bases between them. This chain's CDR3 is CASSFRGHRGNTIYF. CDR3 nucleotide sequence: TGCGCCAGCAGCTTCCGGGGCCACCGTGGAAACACCATATATTTT.

The chain uses TRBV14 and TRBJ2-1; unclear D gene. From germline, CDR1 is SGHDN and CDR2 FVKESK. V gave up 1 base and J gave up 4 bases, with 11 bases separating them. This CDR3 comprises 15 residues. The CDR3 nucleotides read TGTGCCAGCAGCCAAGTATCTCCCAATTACAATGAGCAGTTCTTC. Translation gives CASSQVSPNYNEQFF.

The rearrangement links TRBV5-1 to TRBJ2-3; D remains ambiguous. Germline V CDR1 and CDR2: SGHRS, YFSETQ. This CDR3 is 14 amino acids long. Trimming left V 0 bases short and J 3 bases short, with 8 bases between. The CDR3 is CASSLETDTDTQYF. CDR3 nucleotide sequence: TGCGCCAGCAGCTTGGAGACGGATACAGATACGCAGTATTTT.

The chain is built from TRBV2 and TRBJ2-5, with a possible D match to TRBD2 (6 bases). The germline V gene has CDR1 SNHLY and CDR2 FYNNEI. V was clipped by 1 base and J by 2 bases, with 20 bases between them. This CDR3 comprises 18 residues. CDR3 residues: CASSEVTGSSAGQETQYF. The DNA for the CDR3 is TGTGCCAGCAGTGAAGTAACAGGCTCAAGTGCGGGGCAAGAGACCCAGTACTTC.

The chain recombines TRBV13 with TRBJ2-7; D call uncertain. The germline V gene has CDR1 PRHDT and CDR2 FYEKMQ (reference sequence). V lost 5 bases to trimming and J lost 3 bases, with 11 bases between them. The CDR3 is made up of 13 amino acids. The CDR3 DNA is TGTGCCAGCAGCCTCTCCGGGTACTACGAGCAGTACTTC. As protein: CASSLSGYYEQYF.

This clone was recorded a few times. This chain uses TRBV9 with TRBJ2-1; weak D call: TRBD2 (6 bases). CDR1 SGDLS and CDR2 YYNGEE come from the germline V gene. V lost 3 bases and J 10 bases, leaving 8 bases between the germline ends. The length of the CDR3 is 11 residues. The CDR3 sequence: CASSASGEQFF. The CDR3 coding sequence is TGTGCCAGCAGCGCGAGCGGGGAGCAGTTCTTC. Filled out from reference TRBV9 and TRBJ2-1, the complete variable domain reads DSGVTQTPKHLITATGQRVTLRCSPRSGDLSVYWYQQSLDQGLQFLIQYYNGEERAKGNILERFSAQQFPDLHSELNLSSLELGDSALYFCASSASGEQFFGPGTRLTVL.

Regarding this clone: Additional DNA sequences in this sample encode the identical CDR3. V is TRBV19 and J is TRBJ1-1, with D unclear. The CDR3 has 12 amino acids. V was clipped by 7 bases and J by 2 bases, with 8 bases between them. Germline CDR1 LNHDA, CDR2 SQIVND (reference sequence). The CDR3 DNA is TGTGCCAGTAAGGTCGGAAACACTGAAGCTTTCTTT. Its translation: CASKVGNTEAFF.

The chain joins TRBV9 to TRBJ1-4; 10 bases fit TRBD1. V lost 3 bases, J lost 7 bases, and 6 bases stayed unmatched. Germline V lookup: CDR1 SGDLS, CDR2 YYNGEE. The CDR3 has 15 residues. The CDR3 coding sequence is TGTGCCAGCAGCGAGACCGGGACAGGGGCTGAAAAACTGTTTTTT. It translates to CASSETGTGAEKLFF.

This chain links TRBV30 with TRBJ1-4; D not resolved. The CDR3 sequence is 13 residues long. CDR1 and CDR2 from the germline V gene are GTSNPN and SVGIG (reference sequence). V shed 0 bases and J shed 7 bases, with 9 bases lying between them. The CDR3 protein is CAWSVNRFEKLFF. The CDR3 DNA reads TGTGCCTGGAGTGTAAACAGATTTGAAAAACTGTTTTTT.

This chain uses TRBV5-1 with TRBJ2-7, with D tentatively TRBD1 (5 bases). CDR1 and CDR2 from the germline V gene are SGHRS and YFSETQ. This CDR3 is 14 amino acids long. The V end lost 4 bases, the J end lost 0 bases, and 11 bases lay between the germline ends. CDR3 region: CASSTPDSSYEQYF. The CDR3 DNA reads as TGCGCCAGCAGCACCCCAGACAGCTCCTACGAGCAGTACTTC.

DNA for the CDR3: TGTGCCAGCAGTGGAACAGGGGCTCATGGCTACACCTTC. Amino acids: CASSGTGAHGYTF. The rearrangement links TRBV6-5 to TRBJ1-2, with 7 bases fitting TRBD1. The germline V gene has CDR1 MNHEY and CDR2 SVGAGI. The CDR3 is 13 amino acids. With V trimmed by 5 bases and J by 6 bases, 6 bases remained unmatched.

As DNA, the CDR3 is TGTGCCTGGAGCCTCTCTGGGGGCTTCACAGATACGCAGTATTTT. Its translation: CAWSLSGGFTDTQYF. The genes are TRBV30 and TRBJ2-3, with a possible D match to TRBD1 (6 bases). The CDR3 has 15 residues. The germline V and J ends were trimmed by 3 bases and 2 bases, with 15 bases remaining between them. Per the germline V gene, CDR1 is GTSNPN and CDR2 is SVGIG (reference sequence).

The gene calls are TRBV4-1 and TRBJ2-5, with 11 bases fitting TRBD2. This CDR3 is 16 amino acids long. The ends lost 1 base at V and 5 bases at J; junction bases unmatched: 6. The germline CDR1 and CDR2 sequences are MGHRA and YSYEKL. The CDR3 DNA reads as TGCGCCAGCAGCCAAGCGGGACTAGCGGATTTCGAGACCCAGTACTTC. Encoded protein: CASSQAGLADFETQYF.

CDR3 DNA: TGCGCCAGCAGGGGGACAGGGGAAGAGACCCAGTACTTC. Residues: CASRGTGEETQYF. This sequence joins TRBV5-1 and TRBJ2-5; 10 bases align to TRBD1. The CDR3 covers 13 residues. V shed 5 bases and J 3 bases; nucleotides not matched to a gene: 1. Germline V gives CDR1 SGHRS, CDR2 YFSETQ.